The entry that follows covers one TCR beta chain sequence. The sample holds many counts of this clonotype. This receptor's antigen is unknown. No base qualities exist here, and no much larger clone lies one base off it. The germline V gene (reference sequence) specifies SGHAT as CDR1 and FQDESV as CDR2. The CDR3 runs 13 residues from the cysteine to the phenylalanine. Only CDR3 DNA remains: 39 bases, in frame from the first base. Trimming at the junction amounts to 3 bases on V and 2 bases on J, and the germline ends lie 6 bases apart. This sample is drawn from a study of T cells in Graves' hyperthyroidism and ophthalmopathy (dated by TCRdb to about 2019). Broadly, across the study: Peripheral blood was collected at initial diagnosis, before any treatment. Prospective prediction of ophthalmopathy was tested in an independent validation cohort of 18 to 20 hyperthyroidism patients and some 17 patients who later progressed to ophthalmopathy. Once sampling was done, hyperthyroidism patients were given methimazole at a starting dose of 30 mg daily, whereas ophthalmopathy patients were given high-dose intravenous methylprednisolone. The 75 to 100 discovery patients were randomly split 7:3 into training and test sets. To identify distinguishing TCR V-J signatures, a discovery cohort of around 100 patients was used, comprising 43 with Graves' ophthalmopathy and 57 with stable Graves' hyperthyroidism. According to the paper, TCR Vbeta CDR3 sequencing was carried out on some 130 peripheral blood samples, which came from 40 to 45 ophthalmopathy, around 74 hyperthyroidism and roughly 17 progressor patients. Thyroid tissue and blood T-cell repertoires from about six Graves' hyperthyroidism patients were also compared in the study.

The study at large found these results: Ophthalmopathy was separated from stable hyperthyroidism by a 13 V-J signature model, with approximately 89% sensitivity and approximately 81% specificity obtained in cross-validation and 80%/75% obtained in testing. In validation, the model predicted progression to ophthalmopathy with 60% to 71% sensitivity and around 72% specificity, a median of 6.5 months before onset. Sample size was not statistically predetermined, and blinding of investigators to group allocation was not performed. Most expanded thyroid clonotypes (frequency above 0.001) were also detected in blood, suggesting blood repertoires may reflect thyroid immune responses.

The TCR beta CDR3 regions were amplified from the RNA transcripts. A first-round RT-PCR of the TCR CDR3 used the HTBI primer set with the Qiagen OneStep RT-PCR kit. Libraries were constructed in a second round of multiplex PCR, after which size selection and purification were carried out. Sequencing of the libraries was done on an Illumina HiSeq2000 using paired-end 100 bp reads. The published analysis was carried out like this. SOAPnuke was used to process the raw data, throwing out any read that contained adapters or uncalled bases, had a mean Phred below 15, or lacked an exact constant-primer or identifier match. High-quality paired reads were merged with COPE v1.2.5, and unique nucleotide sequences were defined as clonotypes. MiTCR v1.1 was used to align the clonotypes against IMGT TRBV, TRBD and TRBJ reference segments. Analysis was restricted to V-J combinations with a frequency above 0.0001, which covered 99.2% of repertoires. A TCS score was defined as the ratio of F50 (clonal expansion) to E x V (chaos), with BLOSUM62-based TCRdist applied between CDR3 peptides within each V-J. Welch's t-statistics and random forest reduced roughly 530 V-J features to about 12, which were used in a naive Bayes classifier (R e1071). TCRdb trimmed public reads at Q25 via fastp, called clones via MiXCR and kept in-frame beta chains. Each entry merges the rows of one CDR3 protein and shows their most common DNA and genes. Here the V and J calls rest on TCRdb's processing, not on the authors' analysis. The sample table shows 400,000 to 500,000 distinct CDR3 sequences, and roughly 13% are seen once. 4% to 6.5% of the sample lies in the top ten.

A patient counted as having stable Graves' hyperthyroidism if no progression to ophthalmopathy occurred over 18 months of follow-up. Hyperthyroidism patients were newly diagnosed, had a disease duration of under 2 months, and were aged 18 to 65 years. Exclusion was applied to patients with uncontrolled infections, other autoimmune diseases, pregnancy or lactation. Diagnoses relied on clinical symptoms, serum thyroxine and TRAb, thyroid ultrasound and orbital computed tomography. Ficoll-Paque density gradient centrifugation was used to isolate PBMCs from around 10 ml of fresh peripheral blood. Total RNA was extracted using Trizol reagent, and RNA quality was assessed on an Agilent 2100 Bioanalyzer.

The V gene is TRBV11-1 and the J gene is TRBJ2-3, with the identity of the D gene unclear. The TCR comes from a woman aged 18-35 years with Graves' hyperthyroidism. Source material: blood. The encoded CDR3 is CASSFTFTDTQYF. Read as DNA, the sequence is TGTGCCAGCAGCTTTACCTTCACAGATACGCAGTATTTT.